Described below is a single T cell receptor (beta chain) sequence and its context. What it recognizes is unknown. V was pared by 4 bases and J by 6 bases, with 18 bases of the junction left unmatched. Germline CDR1 and CDR2: LGHNA and YNFKEQ. This CDR3 contains 18 residues. These data come from a study of CD8 T cells in ankylosing spondylitis. Findings of the study overall: What seemed typical of ankylosing spondylitis blood was a TCR beta motif built from about 8 highly homologous variants.

TCRdb called the 5' RACE reads again in MiXCR, with one record for every CDR3 protein. The repertoire consists of hundreds of thousands of distinct CDR3 sequences, with 12% occurring once and the leading ten covering 0.51%. Material: blood, either unsorted or a sorted T cell fraction (not recorded which). The receptor was derived from a male donor with ankylosing spondylitis. The gene calls are TRBV4-2 and TRBJ2-7; 10 bases align to TRBD1. The CDR3 spells CASSRTRGGTGAPPEQYF. CDR3 in DNA: TGTGCCAGCAGCCGAACTCGCGGGGGGACAGGGGCCCCTCCCGAGCAGTACTTC.